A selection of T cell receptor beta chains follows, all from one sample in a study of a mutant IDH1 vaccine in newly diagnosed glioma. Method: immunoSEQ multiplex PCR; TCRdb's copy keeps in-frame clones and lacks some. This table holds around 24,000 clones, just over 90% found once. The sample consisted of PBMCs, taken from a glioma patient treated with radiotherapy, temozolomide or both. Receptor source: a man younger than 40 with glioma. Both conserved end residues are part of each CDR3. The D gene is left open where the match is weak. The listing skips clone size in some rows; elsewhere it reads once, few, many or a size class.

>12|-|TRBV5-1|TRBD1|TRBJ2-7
TGCGCCAGCAGCGGGACAGCCTACGAGCAGTACTTC
CASSGTAYEQYF
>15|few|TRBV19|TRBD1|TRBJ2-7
TGTGCCAGTAGTATAGGGGGGACAGACTCCTACGAGCAGTACTTC
CASSIGGTDSYEQYF
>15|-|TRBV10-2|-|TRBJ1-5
TGCGCCAGCAGAACGAACCTATATAGCAATCAGCCCCAGCATTTT
CASRTNLYSNQPQHF
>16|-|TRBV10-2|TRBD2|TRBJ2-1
TGCGCCAGCAGTGACACCGGGGCTAGCGGCTACAATGAGCAGTTCTTC
CASSDTGASGYNEQFF
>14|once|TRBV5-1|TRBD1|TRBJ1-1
TGCGCCAGCAGCAAAAAACAGGGGCGCACTGAAGCTTTCTTT
CASSKKQGRTEAFF
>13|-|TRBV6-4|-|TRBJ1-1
TGTGCCAGCAGTGAGCAGGGATATAGTGAAGCTTTCTTT
CASSEQGYSEAFF
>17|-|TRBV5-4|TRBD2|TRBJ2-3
TGTGCCAGCAGCCCCAGGACTAGCGGGAGATTCACAGATACGCAGTATTTT
CASSPRTSGRFTDTQYF
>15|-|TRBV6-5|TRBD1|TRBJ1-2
TGTGCCAGCAAGTTTTCGGGGACAGGTGCCTATGGCTACACCTTC
CASKFSGTGAYGYTF
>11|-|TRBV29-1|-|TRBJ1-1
TGCAGCGCCCTCGGGCGCAGGCGAGGATTCTTT
CSALGRRRGFF
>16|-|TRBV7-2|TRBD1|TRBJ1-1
TGTGCCAGCAGCTTAGAATTGGGACAGGGGTTGACTGAAGCTTTCTTT
CASSLELGQGLTEAFF
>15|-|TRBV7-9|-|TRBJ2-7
TGTGCCAGCAGCCCCCCGCTTAACCAACCTTACGAGCAGTACTTC
CASSPPLNQPYEQYF
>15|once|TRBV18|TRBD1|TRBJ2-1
TGTGCCAGCTCAGTTGGGACAGGGGCACACAATGAGCAGTTCTTC
CASSVGTGAHNEQFF
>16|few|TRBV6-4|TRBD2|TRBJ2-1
TGTGCCAGCAGTGACTCCCCGGGACTAGACTACAATGAGCAGTTCTTC
CASSDSPGLDYNEQFF
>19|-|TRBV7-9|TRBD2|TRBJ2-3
TGTGCCAGCAGCTTCCCGACAGGGACTAGCGGGAGCGTTTCAGATACGCAGTATTTT
CASSFPTGTSGSVSDTQYF
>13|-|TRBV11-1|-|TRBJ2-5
TGTGCCAGCAGTCTAGCTTTAGAAGAGACCCAGTACTTC
CASSLALEETQYF
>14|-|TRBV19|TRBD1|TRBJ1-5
TGTGCCAGTAGTATTTTACAGGGGAATCAGCCCCAGCATTTT
CASSILQGNQPQHF
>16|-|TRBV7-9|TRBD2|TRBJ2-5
TGTGCCAGCAGCTTAGTGACTAGCGGAATACCAGAGACCCAGTACTTC
CASSLVTSGIPETQYF
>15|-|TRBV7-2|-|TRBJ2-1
TGTGCCAGCAGCTTACTTAGCGGATCCTACAATGAGCAGTTCTTC
CASSLLSGSYNEQFF
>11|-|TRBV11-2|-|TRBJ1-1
TGTGCCAGCAGCTCCCCAATTGAAGCTTTCTTT
CASSSPIEAFF
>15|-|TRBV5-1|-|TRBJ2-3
TGCGCCAGCAGCTTGGTGGGGGATCGCACAGATACGCAGTATTTT
CASSLVGDRTDTQYF
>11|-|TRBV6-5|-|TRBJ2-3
TGTGCCAGCGATGGGGGAGATACGCAGTATTTT
CASDGGDTQYF
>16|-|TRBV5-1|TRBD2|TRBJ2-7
TGCGCCAGCAGCCTTGGACTAGCGGGAGGCCGATACGAGCAGTACTTC
CASSLGLAGGRYEQYF
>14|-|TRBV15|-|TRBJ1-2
TGTGCCACCAGCGAGGCGCAGGGCGGATATGGCTACACCTTC
CATSEAQGGYGYTF
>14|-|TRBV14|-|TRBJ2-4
TGTGCCAGCAGCCAGTCCGGGGCCAAAAACATTCAGTACTTC
CASSQSGAKNIQYF
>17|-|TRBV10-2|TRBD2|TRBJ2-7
TGCGCCAGCAGTGACCCCGGGACTAGCGGGAGGGTTGGCGAGCAGTACTTC
CASSDPGTSGRVGEQYF
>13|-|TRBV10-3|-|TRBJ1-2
TGTGCCATCAGTGTGGTGGTTCTCTATGGCTACACCTTC
CAISVVVLYGYTF